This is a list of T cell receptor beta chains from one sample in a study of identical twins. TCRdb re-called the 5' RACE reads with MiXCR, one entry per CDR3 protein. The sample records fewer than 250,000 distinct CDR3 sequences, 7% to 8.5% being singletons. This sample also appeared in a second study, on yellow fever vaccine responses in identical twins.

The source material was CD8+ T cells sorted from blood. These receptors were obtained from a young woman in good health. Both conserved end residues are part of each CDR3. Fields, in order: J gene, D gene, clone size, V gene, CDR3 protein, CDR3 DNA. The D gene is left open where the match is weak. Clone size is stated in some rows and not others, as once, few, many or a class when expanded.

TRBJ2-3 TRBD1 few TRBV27 CASSSQTGVTDTQYF TGTGCCAGCAGTTCTCAGACAGGGGTCACAGATACGCAGTATTTT
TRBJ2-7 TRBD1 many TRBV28 CASSLYGTGGQKYF TGTGCCAGCAGTTTATATGGGACAGGGGGACAGAAATACTTC
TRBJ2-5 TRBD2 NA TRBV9 CASEPGTSGSSHRETQYF TGTGCCAGCGAGCCGGGGACTAGCGGGAGTTCCCACCGAGAGACCCAGTACTTC
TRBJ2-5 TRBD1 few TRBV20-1 CSASLQDRVQETQYF TGCAGTGCTAGTCTACAGGACAGGGTCCAAGAGACCCAGTACTTC
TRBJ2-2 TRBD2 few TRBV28 CASTDGLAGTGELFF TGTGCCAGCACCGACGGACTAGCGGGGACCGGGGAGCTGTTTTTT
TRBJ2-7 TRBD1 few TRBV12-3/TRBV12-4 CASSRQGRREQYF TGTGCCAGCAGCCGACAGGGACGGAGGGAGCAGTACTTC
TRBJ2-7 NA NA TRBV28 CASRIGYEQYF TGTGCCAGCAGGATAGGCTACGAGCAGTACTTC
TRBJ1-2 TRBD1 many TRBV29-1 CSVTGTGDNYGYTF TGCAGCGTTACCGGGACAGGGGATAACTATGGCTACACCTTC
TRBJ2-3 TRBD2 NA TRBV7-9 CASSFESSGTRTDTQYF TGTGCCAGCAGCTTCGAGTCTAGCGGGACTCGCACAGATACGCAGTATTTT
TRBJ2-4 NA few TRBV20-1 CSASIPGPKNIQYF TGCAGTGCTAGTATCCCGGGACCCAAAAACATTCAGTACTTC
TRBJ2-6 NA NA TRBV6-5 CASSYAISGANVLTF TGTGCCAGCAGTTACGCGATCTCTGGGGCCAACGTCCTGACTTTC
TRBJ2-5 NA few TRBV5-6 CASSLDMVTQYF TGTGCCAGCAGCTTGGACATGGTGACCCAGTACTTC
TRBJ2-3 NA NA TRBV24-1 CATSDPRSASTDTQYF TGTGCCACCAGTGACCCCCGGTCCGCTAGCACAGATACGCAGTATTTT
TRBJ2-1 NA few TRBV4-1 CASSQDLALTYNEQFF TGCGCCAGCAGCCAAGATCTAGCATTAACCTACAATGAGCAGTTCTTC
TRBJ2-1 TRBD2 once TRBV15 CAASRDQRPGLAGAIGLYNEQFF TGTGCCGCCAGCAGAGATCAGCGACCGGGACTAGCGGGGGCAATTGGTCTTTACAATGAGCAGTTCTTC
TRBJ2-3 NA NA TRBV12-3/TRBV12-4 CASSFFGSTDTQYF TGTGCCAGCAGTTTCTTCGGGAGTACAGATACGCAGTATTTT
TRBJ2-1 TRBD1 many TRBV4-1 CASSQGTGPPYNEQFF TGCGCCAGCAGCCAAGGGACAGGTCCCCCCTACAATGAGCAGTTCTTC
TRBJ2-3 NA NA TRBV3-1 CASTPGASTDTQYF TGTGCCAGCACCCCAGGGGCCAGCACAGATACGCAGTATTTT
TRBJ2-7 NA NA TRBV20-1 CSAKEQFSGAGDDRIGGQYF TGCAGTGCCAAAGAGCAGTTTTCGGGAGCAGGAGACGACCGTATAGGGGGGCAGTACTTC
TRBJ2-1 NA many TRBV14 CASSQDWLSYNEQFF TGTGCCAGCAGCCAGGACTGGCTGTCCTACAATGAGCAGTTCTTC
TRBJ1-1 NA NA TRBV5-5 CASSLETDLRTTEAFF TGTGCCAGCAGCTTGGAAACAGACCTACGCACCACTGAAGCTTTCTTT
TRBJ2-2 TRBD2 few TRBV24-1 CATSDAPSGNTGELFF TGTGCCACCAGTGATGCGCCTAGCGGGAACACCGGGGAGCTGTTTTTT
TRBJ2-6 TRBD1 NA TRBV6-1 CASKVVYGTGTTGANVLTF TGTGCCAGCAAGGTAGTTTATGGGACAGGGACGACTGGGGCCAACGTCCTGACTTTC
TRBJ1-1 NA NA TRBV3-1 CASSQDGRLGTNTEAFF TGTGCCAGCAGCCAAGATGGGCGCCTGGGGACTAACACTGAAGCTTTCTTT